This entry features one TCR beta chain sequence. Stated treatment: around 19 received Ad26.COV2.S at low or high dose, single or two shots; several received placebo; per-sample allocation not given. Day 63 following the first vaccine or placebo injection was when the samples were taken. The record originates from a study of Ad26.COV2.S vaccination and SARS-CoV-2 variants. The length of the CDR3 is 19 residues. Looked up from germline, CDR1 is SGHAT and CDR2 is FQNNGV. V gave up 5 bases and J gave up 4 bases, with 27 bases separating them. Sequencing was performed with immunoSEQ multiplex PCR; in TCRdb, only in-frame clones are kept and a portion is missing. The sample gives 350,000 to 600,000 clones, about 89% of which show up once; around 1.6% is in the top ten.

Specimen: peripheral blood, collected in a trial of Ad26.COV2.S vaccine versus placebo. J is TRBJ2-1 and V is TRBV11-2; weak D call: TRBD2 (5 bases). This TCR came from a person aged 18 to 59 who received the Ad26.COV2.S COVID-19 vaccine or a placebo. CDR3 DNA sequence: TGTGCCAGCAGCCCGAGGGCGAAGACTCCGAAGCCTATATACAATGAGCAGTTCTTC. Its translation: CASSPRAKTPKPIYNEQFF.